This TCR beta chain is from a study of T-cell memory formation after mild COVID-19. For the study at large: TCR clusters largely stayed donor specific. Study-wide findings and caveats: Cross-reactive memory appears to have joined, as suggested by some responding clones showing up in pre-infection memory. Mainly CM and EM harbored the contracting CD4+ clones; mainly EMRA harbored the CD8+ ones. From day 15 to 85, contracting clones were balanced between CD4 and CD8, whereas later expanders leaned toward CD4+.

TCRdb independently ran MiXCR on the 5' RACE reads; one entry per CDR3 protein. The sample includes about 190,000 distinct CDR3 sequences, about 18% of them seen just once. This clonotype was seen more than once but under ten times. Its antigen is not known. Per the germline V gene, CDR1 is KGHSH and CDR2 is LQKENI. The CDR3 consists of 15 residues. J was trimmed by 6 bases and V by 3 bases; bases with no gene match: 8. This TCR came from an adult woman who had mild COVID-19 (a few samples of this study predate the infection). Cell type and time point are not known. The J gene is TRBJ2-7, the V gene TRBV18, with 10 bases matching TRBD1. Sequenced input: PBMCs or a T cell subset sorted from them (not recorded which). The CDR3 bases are TGTGCCAGCTCACCCTTACCCGGGACAGGGGTCGAGCAGTACTTC. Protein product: CASSPLPGTGVEQYF.